One and the same sample provided the 5 T cell receptor beta chains below, sequenced in a study of T cells in Graves' hyperthyroidism and ophthalmopathy. Using RNA transcripts as the source, TCR beta CDR3 regions were amplified. Using the HTBI primer set, a first-round RT-PCR was run on the TCR CDR3. TCRdb redid the calling of the multiplex PCR reads with MiXCR, one entry per CDR3 protein. Of 700,000 or so distinct CDR3 sequences in the sample, around 17% were seen once. Sequences were obtained from blood. Receptors originate from a man between 18 and 35 years old with Graves' hyperthyroidism.

This clonotype was counted ten times or more. The chain carries TRBV12-3 or TRBV12-4 and TRBJ2-2, with no clear D. The CDR3 covers 14 residues. Trimming stripped 2 bases from V and 2 bases from J, with 6 bases between. DNA for the CDR3: TGTGCCAGCAGTTTATTGGCCAACACCGGGGAGCTGTTTTTT. Protein sequence: CASSLLANTGELFF.

The gene calls are TRBV28 and TRBJ2-5; 7 bases line up with TRBD2. CDR1 is MDHEN and CDR2 is SYDVKM in the germline V gene. This CDR3 spans 14 amino acids. The trim removed 6 bases at V and 4 bases at J, leaving 8 bases unmatched. The CDR3 sequence: CASRVGIAGETQYF. CDR3 DNA: TGTGCCAGCAGAGTCGGCATAGCGGGAGAGACCCAGTACTTC.

This clonotype was counted between two and nine times. The rearrangement uses TRBV2 and TRBJ1-5; tentatively, D is TRBD1 (6 bases). CDR3 length: 13 amino acids. V lost 7 bases, J lost 6 bases, and 13 bases lay in between. Germline values: CDR1 SNHLY, CDR2 FYNNEI. For the CDR3, the DNA is TGTGCCAGCACGCGGGGGCTAGGTCAGCCCCAGCATTTT. Amino acid sequence: CASTRGLGQPQHF. Based on the CDR3 plus reference TRBV2 and TRBJ1-5, the full variable domain is EPEVTQTPSHQVTQMGQEVILRCVPISNHLYFYWYRQILGQKVEFLVSFYNNEISEKSEIFDDQFSVERPDGSNFTLKIRSTKLEDSAMYFCASTRGLGQPQHFGDGTRLSIL.

The genes are TRBV19 and TRBJ2-7; 7 bases line up with TRBD1. In germline, CDR1 is LNHDA, CDR2 SQIVND (reference sequence). CDR3 size: 16 residues. V gave up 6 bases and J gave up 4 bases; unmatched junction bases: 15. The CDR3 loop reads CASSTTGWDSKYEQYF. Here the CDR3 DNA reads TGTGCCAGTAGCACTACAGGGTGGGACAGTAAATACGAGCAGTACTTC.

The chain couples TRBV12-3 or TRBV12-4 to TRBJ2-1; 13 positions match TRBD2. This CDR3 is 15 amino acids long. V lost 7 bases, J lost 5 bases, and 5 bases stayed unmatched. CDR3 sequence (DNA): TGTGCCAGCACCTGGACTAGCGGGGGCAACAATGAGCAGTTCTTC. Encoded protein: CASTWTSGGNNEQFF.